Here is one T cell receptor (beta chain) with its context. Anyone with autoimmune disease history or systemic immunosuppression was excluded. The data are from a study of OX40 agonist ivuxolimab in advanced cancers. TCRdb's copy holds only in-frame clones and misses some; the assay was immunoSEQ multiplex PCR. Altogether tens of thousands of clones are present, around 83% being singletons, with the ten largest covering approximately 31%. The material sequenced was CD4+ or CD8+ T cells sorted from blood, taken in a trial of the OX40 agonist ivuxolimab. This receptor was identified in an adult with an advanced solid tumor such as melanoma, head and neck, liver or kidney cancer.

The CDR3 loop is CASSWPSGRLTGELFF. CDR3 bases: TGTGCCAGTAGTTGGCCTAGCGGGAGATTGACCGGGGAGCTGTTTTTT. The gene calls are TRBV19 and TRBJ2-2; 10 bases map to TRBD2. Germline V gene lookup returns CDR1 LNHDA and CDR2 SQIVND (reference sequence). With V trimmed by 5 bases and J by 5 bases, 8 bases remained unmatched. CDR3 length: 16 residues.